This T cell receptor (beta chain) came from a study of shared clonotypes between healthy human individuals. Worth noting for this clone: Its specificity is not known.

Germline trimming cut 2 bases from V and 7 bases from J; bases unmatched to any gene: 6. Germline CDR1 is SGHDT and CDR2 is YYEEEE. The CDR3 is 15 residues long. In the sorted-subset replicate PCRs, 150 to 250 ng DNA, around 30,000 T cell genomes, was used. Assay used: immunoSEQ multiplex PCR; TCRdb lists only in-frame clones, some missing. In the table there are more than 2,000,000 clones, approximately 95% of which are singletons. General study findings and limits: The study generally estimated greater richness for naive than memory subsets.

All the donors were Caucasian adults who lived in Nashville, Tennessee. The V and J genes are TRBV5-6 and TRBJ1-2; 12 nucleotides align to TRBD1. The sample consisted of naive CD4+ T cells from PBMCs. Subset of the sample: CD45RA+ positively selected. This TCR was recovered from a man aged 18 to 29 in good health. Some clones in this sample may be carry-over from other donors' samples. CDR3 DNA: TGTGCCAGCAGCTTTGGGGACAGGGGGCAGAGTGGCTACACCTTC. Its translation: CASSFGDRGQSGYTF.